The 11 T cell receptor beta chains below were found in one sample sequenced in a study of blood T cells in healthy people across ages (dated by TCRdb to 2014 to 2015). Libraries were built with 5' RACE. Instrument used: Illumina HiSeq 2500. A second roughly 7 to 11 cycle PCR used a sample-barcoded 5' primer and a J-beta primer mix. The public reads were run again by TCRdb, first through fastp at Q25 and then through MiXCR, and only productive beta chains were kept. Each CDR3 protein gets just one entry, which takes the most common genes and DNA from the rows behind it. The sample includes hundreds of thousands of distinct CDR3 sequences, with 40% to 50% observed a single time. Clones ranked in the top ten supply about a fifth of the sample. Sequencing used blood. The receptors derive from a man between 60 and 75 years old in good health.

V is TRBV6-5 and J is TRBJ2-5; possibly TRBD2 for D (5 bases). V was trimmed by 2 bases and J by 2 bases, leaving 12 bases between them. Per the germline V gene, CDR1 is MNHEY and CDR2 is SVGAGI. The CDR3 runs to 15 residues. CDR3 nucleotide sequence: TGTGCCAGCAGTTACGCGACGGGGATTCAAGAGACCCAGTACTTC. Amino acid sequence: CASSYATGIQETQYF.

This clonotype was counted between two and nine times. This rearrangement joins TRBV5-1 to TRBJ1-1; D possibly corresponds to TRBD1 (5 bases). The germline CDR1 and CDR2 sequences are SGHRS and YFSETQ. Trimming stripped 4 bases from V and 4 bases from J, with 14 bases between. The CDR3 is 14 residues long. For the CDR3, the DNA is TGCGCCAGCAGCATAGGGACGTCGGGCACTGAAGCTTTCTTT. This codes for CASSIGTSGTEAFF.

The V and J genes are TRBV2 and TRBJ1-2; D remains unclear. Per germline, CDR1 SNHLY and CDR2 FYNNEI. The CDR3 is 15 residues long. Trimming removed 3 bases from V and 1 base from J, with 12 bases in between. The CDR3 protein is CASSEKVKNNYGYTF. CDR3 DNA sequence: TGTGCCAGCAGTGAGAAGGTAAAGAATAACTATGGCTACACCTTC.

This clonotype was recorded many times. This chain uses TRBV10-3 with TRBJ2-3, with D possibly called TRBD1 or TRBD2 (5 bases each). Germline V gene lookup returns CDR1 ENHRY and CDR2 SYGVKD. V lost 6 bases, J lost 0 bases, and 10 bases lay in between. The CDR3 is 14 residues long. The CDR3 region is CAISSGGSTDTQYF. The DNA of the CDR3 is TGTGCCATCAGCAGTGGGGGTAGCACAGATACGCAGTATTTT.

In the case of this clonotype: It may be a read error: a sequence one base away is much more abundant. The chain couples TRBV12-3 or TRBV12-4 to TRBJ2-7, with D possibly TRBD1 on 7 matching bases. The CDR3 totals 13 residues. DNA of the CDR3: TGTGCCAGCAGGCGGGACAGTTCCTGCGAGCAGTACTTC. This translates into CASRRDSSCEQYF.

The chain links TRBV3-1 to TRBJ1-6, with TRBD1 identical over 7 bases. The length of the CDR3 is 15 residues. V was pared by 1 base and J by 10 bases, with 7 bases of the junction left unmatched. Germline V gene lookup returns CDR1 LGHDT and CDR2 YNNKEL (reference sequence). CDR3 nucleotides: TGTGCCAGCAGCCAAGGAACAGGGGTGGCATCACCCCTCCACTTT. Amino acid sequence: CASSQGTGVASPLHF.

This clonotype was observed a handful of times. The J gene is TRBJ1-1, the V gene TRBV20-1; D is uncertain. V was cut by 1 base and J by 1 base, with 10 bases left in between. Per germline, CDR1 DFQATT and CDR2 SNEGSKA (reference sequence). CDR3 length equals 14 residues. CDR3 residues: CSARGPGWNTEAFF. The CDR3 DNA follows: TGCAGTGCTAGAGGTCCGGGTTGGAACACTGAAGCTTTCTTT.

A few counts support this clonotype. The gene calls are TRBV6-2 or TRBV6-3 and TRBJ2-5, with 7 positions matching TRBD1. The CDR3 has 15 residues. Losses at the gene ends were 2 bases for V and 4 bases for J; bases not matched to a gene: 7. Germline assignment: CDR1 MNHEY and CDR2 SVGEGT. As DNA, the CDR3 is TGTGCCAGCAGTTACAAAGGGGGCGGTGGAGAGACCCAGTACTTC. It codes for CASSYKGGGGETQYF.

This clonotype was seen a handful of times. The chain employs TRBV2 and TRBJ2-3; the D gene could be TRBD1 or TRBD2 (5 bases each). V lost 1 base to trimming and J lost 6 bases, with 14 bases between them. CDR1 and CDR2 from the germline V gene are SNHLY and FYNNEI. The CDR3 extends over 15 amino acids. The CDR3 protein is CASSEVRDRGDTQYF. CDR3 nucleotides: TGTGCCAGCAGTGAAGTCAGGGACCGTGGGGATACGCAGTATTTT.

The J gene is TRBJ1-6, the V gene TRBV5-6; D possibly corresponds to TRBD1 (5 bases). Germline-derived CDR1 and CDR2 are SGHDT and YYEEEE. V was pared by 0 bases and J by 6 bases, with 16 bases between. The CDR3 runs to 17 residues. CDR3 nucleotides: TGTGCCAGCAGCTTGGGGGGGTCGGGGCTGACTAATTCACCCCTCCACTTT. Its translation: CASSLGGSGLTNSPLHF.

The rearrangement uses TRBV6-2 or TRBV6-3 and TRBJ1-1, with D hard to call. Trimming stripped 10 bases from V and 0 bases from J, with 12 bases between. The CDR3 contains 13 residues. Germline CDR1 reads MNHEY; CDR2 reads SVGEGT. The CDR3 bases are TGTGCCACCCGTACAGTCTTGAACACTGAAGCTTTCTTT. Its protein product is CATRTVLNTEAFF.